This T cell receptor (beta chain) was sequenced during a study of OX40 agonist ivuxolimab in advanced cancers. The CDR3 length is 15 residues. CDR1 LNHDA and CDR2 SQIVND come from the germline V gene (reference sequence). Trimming stripped 3 bases from V and 0 bases from J, with 6 bases between. Study-level results: Antigen specificity was not determined for the expanded peripheral T cells. Clonal expansion in partial responders at 0.1-3.0 mg/kg ranked among the lowest.

TCRdb's table, derived via immunoSEQ multiplex PCR, lists solely in-frame clones and lacks some. The profile covers roughly 50,000 clones, with approximately 87% appearing a single time and 0.37% taken by the ten largest. With respect to this clone: Its antigen is as yet unknown.

This sequence joins TRBV19 and TRBJ2-6; D unresolved. The sample consisted of CD4+ or CD8+ T cells sorted from blood, taken in a trial of the OX40 agonist ivuxolimab. The receptor was derived from an adult with an advanced solid tumor such as melanoma, head and neck, liver or kidney cancer. The CDR3 is CASSILPSGANVLTF. CDR3 sequence (DNA): TGTGCCAGTAGTATCCTTCCCTCTGGGGCCAACGTCCTGACTTTC.